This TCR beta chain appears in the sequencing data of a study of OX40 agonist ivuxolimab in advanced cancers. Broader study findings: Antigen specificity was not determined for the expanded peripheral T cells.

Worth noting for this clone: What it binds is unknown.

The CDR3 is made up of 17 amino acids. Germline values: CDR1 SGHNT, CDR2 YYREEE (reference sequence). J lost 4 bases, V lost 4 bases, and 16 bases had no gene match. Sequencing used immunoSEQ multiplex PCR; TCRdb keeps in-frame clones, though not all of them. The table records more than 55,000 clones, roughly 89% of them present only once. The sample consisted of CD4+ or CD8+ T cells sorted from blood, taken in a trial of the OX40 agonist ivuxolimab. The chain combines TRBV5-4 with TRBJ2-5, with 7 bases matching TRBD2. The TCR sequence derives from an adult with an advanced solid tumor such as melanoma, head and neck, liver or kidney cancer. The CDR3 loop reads CASSRGRGGRGGETQYF. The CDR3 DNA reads TGTGCCAGCAGCCGCGGAAGGGGCGGGCGCGGGGGAGAGACCCAGTACTTC. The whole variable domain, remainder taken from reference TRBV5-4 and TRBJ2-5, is ETGVTQSPTHLIKTRGQQVTLRCSSQSGHNTVSWYQQALGQGPQFIFQYYREEENGRGNFPPRFSGLQFPNYSSELNVNALELDDSALYLCASSRGRGGRGGETQYFGPGTRLLVL.